This T cell receptor (beta chain) appears in the sequencing data of a study of blood T cell repertoires in COVID-19. About the study: The samples span acute and convalescent COVID-19 from the United States, Italy and Spain.

Per the original data handling: Amplifying reference gene primers gave estimates of nucleated cell counts. Here immunoSEQ multiplex PCR was the method, and the copy in TCRdb shows in-frame clones only, minus some. For V, J and clone size, that table is used; D and trimming come from the DNA. The top ten hold around 2.9% of the sample, which has about 130,000 clones, around 88% seen once. The germline CDR1 and CDR2 sequences are LGHDT and YNNKEL (reference sequence). V lost 5 bases to trimming and J lost 4 bases; unmatched junction nucleotides: 5. The CDR3 is 14 residues long. The sequencing input was peripheral blood. The V and J genes are TRBV3-1 (or the pseudogene TRBV3-2) and TRBJ2-5; TRBD2 agrees at 9 bases. The receptor was isolated from a man aged 55 to 70 with active or convalescent COVID-19. CDR3 coding DNA: TGTGCCAGCAGCTTGCGGGGGGGCCTAGAGACCCAGTACTTC. As protein: CASSLRGGLETQYF.